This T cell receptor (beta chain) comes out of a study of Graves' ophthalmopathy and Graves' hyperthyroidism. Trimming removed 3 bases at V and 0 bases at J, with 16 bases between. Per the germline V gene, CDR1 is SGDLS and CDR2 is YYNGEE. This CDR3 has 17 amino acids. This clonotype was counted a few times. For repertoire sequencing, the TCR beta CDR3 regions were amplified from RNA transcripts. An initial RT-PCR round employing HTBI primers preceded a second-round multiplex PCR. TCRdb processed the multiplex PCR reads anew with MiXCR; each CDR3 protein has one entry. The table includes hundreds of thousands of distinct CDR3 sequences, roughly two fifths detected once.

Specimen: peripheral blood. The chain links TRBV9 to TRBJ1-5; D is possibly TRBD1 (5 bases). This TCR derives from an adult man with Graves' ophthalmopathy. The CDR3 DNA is TGTGCCAGCAGCGCCGATGGGACGGTATATAGCAATCAGCCCCAGCATTTT. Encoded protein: CASSADGTVYSNQPQHF.